This is a list of T cell receptor beta chains from one sample in a study of radiation and T cells in renal cell carcinoma. Here immunoSEQ multiplex PCR was the method, and the copy in TCRdb shows in-frame clones only, minus some. The sample has just under 150,000 clones; 80% to 90% are singletons. Sequences were derived from blood, sampled from a patient whose treatment included radiotherapy and nephrectomy. These receptors all stem from a woman aged 50 to 65 with renal cell carcinoma. Both conserved end residues are part of each CDR3. The order of the fields is V gene, D gene, clone size, J gene, CDR3 protein, CDR3 DNA. The D gene is left open where the match is weak. Some rows have no size entry. The others give once, few or many, or a class for an expanded clone.

>TRBV7-2|NA|once|TRBJ1-5
CASRPYGNQPQHF
TGTGCCAGCAGACCGTATGGCAATCAGCCCCAGCATTTT
>TRBV5-1|TRBD1|NA|TRBJ1-2
CASSLQQGTHYGYTF
TGCGCCAGCAGCCTACAACAGGGGACCCACTATGGCTACACCTTC
>TRBV11-3|TRBD1|NA|TRBJ1-2
CASSLRTGGDGYTF
TGTGCCAGCAGCCTCAGGACAGGGGGCGATGGCTACACCTTC
>TRBV5-6|NA|NA|TRBJ2-5
CASRPTSSETQYF
TGTGCCAGCAGGCCAACTAGTTCCGAGACCCAGTACTTC
>TRBV7-9|TRBD1|few|TRBJ2-4
CASSITLTRQGNIQYF
TGTGCCAGCAGCATTACCCTCACGAGACAGGGTAACATTCAGTACTTC
>TRBV6-1|NA|once|TRBJ2-3
CASKGSGQDTQYF
TGTGCCAGCAAGGGAAGCGGGCAGGATACGCAGTATTTT
>TRBV27|NA|NA|TRBJ1-4
CASSRAGANEKLFF
TGTGCCAGCAGTCGGGCTGGAGCTAATGAAAAACTGTTTTTT
>TRBV6-5|NA|once|TRBJ2-6
CASRSAGSGANVLTF
TGTGCCAGCAGATCGGCGGGATCTGGGGCCAACGTCCTGACTTTC
>TRBV10-1|NA|NA|TRBJ1-3
CASSPDEGKRNTIYF
TGCGCCAGCAGCCCCGATGAGGGGAAGAGAAACACCATATATTTT
>TRBV10-3|NA|NA|TRBJ1-1
CAISGGTWGTEAFF
TGTGCCATCAGTGGGGGGACATGGGGGACTGAAGCTTTCTTT
>TRBV2|NA|NA|TRBJ1-4
CASSEDGNHEKLFF
TGTGCCAGCAGTGAAGACGGGAATCATGAAAAACTGTTTTTT
>TRBV30|NA|once|TRBJ1-4
CAYHGLLNEKLFF
TGTGCCTACCATGGTCTACTGAATGAAAAACTGTTTTTT
>TRBV25-1|NA|NA|TRBJ1-1
CASREDSLNTEAFF
TGTGCCAGCAGGGAGGACAGCTTGAACACTGAAGCTTTCTTT
>TRBV7-2|NA|NA|TRBJ1-2
CASSLDQGNYGYTF
TGTGCCAGCAGCTTAGACCAGGGTAACTATGGCTACACCTTC
>TRBV18|TRBD1|few|TRBJ1-1
CASSTGTENTEAFF
TGTGCCAGCTCAACAGGGACAGAGAACACTGAAGCTTTCTTT
>TRBV7-2|TRBD2|NA|TRBJ2-7
CASRHSGIFEQYF
TGTGCCAGCAGACACAGCGGGATCTTTGAGCAGTACTTC
>TRBV2|TRBD1|NA|TRBJ1-1
CASSVGGASEAFF
TGTGCCAGCAGTGTAGGGGGCGCCTCTGAAGCTTTCTTT
>TRBV5-6|NA|NA|TRBJ2-2
CASSWGIASSNTGELFF
TGTGCCAGCAGCTGGGGTATTGCCTCATCGAACACCGGGGAGCTGTTTTTT
>TRBV18|NA|NA|TRBJ2-1
CASSPGLARNEQFF
TGTGCCAGCTCCCCGGGATTAGCGAGGAATGAGCAGTTCTTC
>TRBV10-1|NA|NA|TRBJ1-1
CASSDGRLGGTEAFF
TGCGCCAGCAGTGACGGCAGGCTAGGAGGGACTGAAGCTTTCTTT
>TRBV6-5|TRBD1|NA|TRBJ1-1
CASITPWTGNEAFF
TGTGCCAGCATAACTCCCTGGACAGGAAATGAAGCTTTCTTT
>TRBV4-3|NA|NA|TRBJ2-7
CASSQEGDGYEQYF
TGCGCCAGCAGCCAAGAAGGGGATGGCTACGAGCAGTACTTC
>TRBV5-1|NA|NA|TRBJ1-4
CASSLGGYEKLFF
TGCGCCAGCAGCTTGGGGGGTTACGAAAAACTGTTTTTT
>TRBV28|NA|NA|TRBJ2-7
CASSSRGGGSWVYEQYF
TGTGCCAGCAGTAGCCGTGGGGGCGGATCCTGGGTTTACGAGCAGTACTTC
>TRBV27|TRBD1|NA|TRBJ1-1
CASRKSGGRTTEAFF
TGTGCCAGCAGAAAATCAGGGGGAAGGACCACTGAAGCTTTCTTT
>TRBV28|TRBD1|NA|TRBJ1-1
CASSFMGQGGAAEAFF
TGTGCCAGCAGTTTTATGGGTCAGGGGGGGGCCGCTGAAGCTTTCTTT
>TRBV7-2|TRBD1|NA|TRBJ1-2
CASSSRTGGVYGYTF
TGTGCCAGCAGCTCCCGGACAGGGGGCGTCTATGGCTACACCTTC
>TRBV11-2|NA|NA|TRBJ2-4
CASSSGRGVQYF
TGTGCCAGCAGCTCCGGCCGGGGTGTTCAGTACTTC
>TRBV29-1|NA|few|TRBJ2-3
CSVSAGVSTDTQYF
TGCAGCGTTTCTGCTGGGGTTAGCACAGATACGCAGTATTTT
>TRBV7-2|NA|NA|TRBJ1-1
CASSINTEAFF
TGTGCCAGCAGCATTAACACTGAAGCTTTCTTT
>TRBV6-5|TRBD1|NA|TRBJ1-2
CASRSAGGRNGYTF
TGTGCCAGCAGGTCGGCAGGGGGAAGGAATGGCTACACCTTC
>TRBV9|TRBD1|NA|TRBJ1-6
CASSWDRGGNSPLHF
TGTGCCAGCAGCTGGGACAGGGGGGGTAATTCACCCCTCCACTTT
>TRBV27|NA|NA|TRBJ1-4
CASRRGEATNEKLFF
TGTGCCAGCAGAAGAGGGGAGGCAACTAATGAAAAACTGTTTTTT
>TRBV29-1|NA|NA|TRBJ1-5
CSVDPKLSGNQPQHF
TGCAGCGTTGATCCTAAATTATCGGGGAATCAGCCCCAGCATTTT